What follows are 2 T cell receptor beta chains derived from one specimen sequenced in a study of breast tumors, draining lymph nodes, adjacent tissues. The lymph nodes were axillary draining lymph nodes from breast cancer patients. TCRdb reanalysed the multiplex PCR reads using MiXCR and keeps one entry per CDR3 protein. The sample records about 200,000 distinct CDR3 sequences, around 33% being singletons. Source material: axillary lymph node tissue. The receptor source for this set is a female donor with breast cancer. Some clones in this sample may be carry-over from other donors' samples.

This clonotype has a count of ten or more. V gene TRBV2 combines with J gene TRBJ1-2; 8 nucleotides match TRBD1. Germline CDR1 SNHLY, CDR2 FYNNEI. This CDR3 is 13 amino acids long. V lost 10 bases to trimming and J lost 5 bases; unmatched junction nucleotides: 9. CDR3 protein: CATQDREVYGYTF. The DNA for the CDR3 is TGTGCCACCCAGGACAGGGAAGTTTATGGCTACACCTTC.

In this sample, this clonotype turned up many times. The chain recombines TRBV29-1 with TRBJ1-2; 8 positions agree with TRBD1. The CDR3 spans 16 residues. Germline trimming cut 3 bases from V and 6 bases from J; bases unmatched to any gene: 15. CDR1 is SQVTM and CDR2 is ANQGSEA in the germline V gene. CDR3 loop: CSVELRTLQGEDGYTF. CDR3 DNA: TGCAGCGTTGAGCTCCGGACCTTACAGGGGGAGGATGGCTACACCTTC. Full variable domain (rest looked up from reference TRBV29-1 and TRBJ1-2): SAVISQKPSRDICQRGTSLTIQCQVDSQVTMMFWYRQQPGQSLTLIATANQGSEATYESGFVIDKFPISRPNLTFSTLTVSNMSPEDSSIYLCSVELRTLQGEDGYTFGSGTRLTVV.